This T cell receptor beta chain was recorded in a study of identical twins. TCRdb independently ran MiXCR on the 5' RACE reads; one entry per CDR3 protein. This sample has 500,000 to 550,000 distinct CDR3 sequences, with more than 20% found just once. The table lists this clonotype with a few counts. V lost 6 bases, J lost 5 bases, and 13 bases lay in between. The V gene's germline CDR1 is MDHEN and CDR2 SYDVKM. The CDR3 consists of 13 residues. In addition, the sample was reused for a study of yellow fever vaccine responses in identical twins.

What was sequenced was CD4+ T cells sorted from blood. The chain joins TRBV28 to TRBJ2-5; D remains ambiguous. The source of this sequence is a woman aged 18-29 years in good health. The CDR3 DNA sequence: TGTGCCAGCAGGATGGCGTTTCGGGAGACCCAGTACTTC. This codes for CASRMAFRETQYF.